This T cell receptor (beta chain) stems from a study of cytomegalovirus exposure and HLA in healthy donors. Study conclusions and caveats: A few CMV-associated chains were confirmed in vitro to be specific for CMV antigens.

Both 60 Vbeta primers and 13 Jbeta primers went into the PCR. Some clones are missing from TCRdb's copy, which holds only in-frame ones; the method was immunoSEQ multiplex PCR. The sample has around 94,000 clones, roughly 86% seen once. A word on this clone: Its antigen is still unknown.

The CDR3 totals 15 residues. CDR1 is MNHEY, CDR2 SMNVEV, per germline (reference sequence). V lost 6 bases and J lost 6; bases outside the gene matches: 12. Sequenced: PBMCs. The sequence was obtained from a human donor in good health. The chain combines TRBV27 with TRBJ1-2; 8 bases map to TRBD1. The CDR3 reads CASSSQGARLNGYTF. The DNA for the CDR3 is TGTGCCAGCAGCTCTCAGGGGGCGAGGTTGAATGGCTACACCTTC.